The clone carrying this T cell receptor (beta chain) has a handful of counts. Its target is not known. This entry is derived from a study of identical twins. Study observations and caveats: With abundant cord blood beta clonotypes, insertions were fewer; memory repertoires showed no such pattern.

TCRdb called the 5' RACE reads again in MiXCR, with one record for every CDR3 protein. The sample lists nearly 900,000 distinct CDR3 sequences; 12% were seen once. CDR1 and CDR2 (germline): MDHEN, SYDVKM. The CDR3 sequence is 18 residues long. With V trimmed by 5 bases and J by 7 bases, 15 bases remained unmatched. The sample was also linked to a second study, of yellow fever vaccine responses in identical twins.

The receptor was isolated from a young woman in good health. The specimen was PBMCs. This chain uses TRBV28 with TRBJ2-1, with TRBD1 identical over 12 bases. Written as DNA, the CDR3 is TGTGCCAGCAGTCCCCTCGGGGCGGGACAGGGGGCTGTTAATGAGCAGTTCTTC. Residues: CASSPLGAGQGAVNEQFF.